These 31 T cell receptor beta chains were all obtained from the same sample, sequenced in a study of blood T cell repertoires in COVID-19. Libraries were prepared by immunoSEQ multiplex PCR; TCRdb keeps only in-frame clonotypes and omits some of them. This table has 150,000 to 200,000 clones, 70% to 90% appearing once. Input material: peripheral blood. Receptors originate from a man aged 35 to 55 with active or convalescent COVID-19.

V gene TRBV19 combines with J gene TRBJ2-1, with 7 bases identical to TRBD2. Germline trimming cut 9 bases from V and 15 bases from J; bases unmatched to any gene: 11. There are 11 residues in the CDR3. Germline V gene data show CDR1 as LNHDA and CDR2 as SQIVND (reference sequence). CDR3 loop: CASSERETRFF. Written as DNA, the CDR3 is TGTGCCAGCTCCGAGCGGGAAACTCGGTTCTTC.

This rearrangement joins TRBV10-3 to TRBJ1-1, with D hard to call. Per the germline V gene, CDR1 is ENHRY and CDR2 is SYGVKD. This CDR3 has 14 residues. V lost 2 bases and J 4 bases, leaving 11 bases between the germline ends. CDR3 coding DNA: TGTGCCATCAGTGAGGCCATAAGAGGCACTGAAGCTTTCTTT. This gives the protein CAISEAIRGTEAFF.

J is TRBJ2-1 and V is TRBV25-1; 10 nucleotides align to TRBD2. J gave up 8 bases and V 8 bases, and 15 bases lay outside the gene matches. CDR3 length equals 16 residues. Germline V lookup: CDR1 MGHDK, CDR2 SYGVNS. The CDR3 loop reads CASQRTSGQWRDEQFF. CDR3 nucleotide sequence: TGTGCCAGCCAGAGGACTAGCGGACAGTGGAGGGATGAGCAGTTCTTC.

The chain employs TRBV28 and TRBJ1-1, with D possibly being TRBD1 (5 bases). Trimming left V 4 bases short and J 4 bases short, with 13 bases between. CDR3 length equals 14 residues. The germline gives CDR1 MDHEN, CDR2 SYDVKM. Here the CDR3 reads CASSSRAYSTEAFF. Written as DNA, the CDR3 is TGTGCCAGCAGTTCCAGGGCGTACTCCACTGAAGCTTTCTTT.

J is TRBJ2-3 and V is TRBV15; 9 bases fit TRBD2. The V segment lost 8 bases and the J segment 5 bases; nucleotides outside the gene matches: 8. The V gene's germline CDR1 is LNHNV and CDR2 YYDKDF (reference sequence). The CDR3 consists of 14 residues. The CDR3 region has the DNA TGTGCCACCTCCAGCGGGGGGCAGAGAGATACGCAGTATTTT. This sequence encodes CATSSGGQRDTQYF. The variable domain in full, completed from reference TRBV15 and TRBJ2-3, reads DAMVIQNPRYQVTQFGKPVTLSCSQTLNHNVMYWYQQKSSQAPKLLFHYYDKDFNNEADTPDNFQSRRPNTSFCFLDIRSPGLGDTAMYLCATSSGGQRDTQYFGPGTRLTVL.

The chain links TRBV2 to TRBJ2-2; D may be TRBD2 (6 bases). Trimming left V 3 bases short and J 7 bases short, with 18 bases between. The CDR3 covers 16 residues. Per the germline V gene, CDR1 is SNHLY and CDR2 is FYNNEI. The CDR3 DNA follows: TGTGCCAGCAGTGACGGGGGAGCTAGCTGGGGCGGGGAGCTGTTTTTT. Its protein product is CASSDGGASWGGELFF.

This chain links TRBV6-5 with TRBJ1-5; 7 nucleotides line up with TRBD1. The germline V gene encodes CDR1 MNHEY and CDR2 SVGAGI. The CDR3 runs to 13 residues. The J segment lost 4 bases and the V segment lost 7 bases, leaving 4 bases of the junction unmatched. CDR3 DNA: TGTGCCAGCAAGAAGGGGGCGAATCAGCCCCAGCATTTT. It translates to CASKKGANQPQHF.

The chain couples TRBV19 to TRBJ1-5; tentative D call: TRBD1 (5 bases). With 3 bases removed from V and 1 base from J, the gap between germline ends came to 13 bases. There are 16 residues in the CDR3. CDR1 and CDR2 (germline): LNHDA, SQIVND (reference sequence). DNA of the CDR3: TGTGCCAGTAGTATCCGGGGGGTGAGAAGCAATCAGCCCCAGCATTTT. It yields the protein CASSIRGVRSNQPQHF.

This clone was counted a single time. V and J are TRBV13 and TRBJ2-7, with 7 bases matching TRBD2. There are 16 residues in the CDR3. The germline CDR1 and CDR2 sequences are PRHDT and FYEKMQ (reference sequence). The J segment lost 2 bases and the V segment lost 0 bases, leaving 7 bases of the junction unmatched. The CDR3 nucleotides are TGTGCCAGCAGCTTAGGGGCAGCGGGGAGAACCTACGAGCAGTACTTC. Translation: CASSLGAAGRTYEQYF.

The chain carries TRBV7-3 and TRBJ1-1, with D tentatively TRBD1 (5 bases). The CDR3 sequence is 13 residues long. Between the trimmed V and J ends, which lost 5 bases and 1 base, there was a span of 8 bases. CDR1 is SGHTA, CDR2 FQGTGA, per germline. The CDR3 loop is CASSIGQNTEAFF. The CDR3 region has the DNA TGTGCCAGCAGCATAGGACAGAACACTGAAGCTTTCTTT.

The chain combines TRBV5-4 with TRBJ1-1; 7 bases fit TRBD1. The CDR3 runs 12 residues. Trimming at V came to 4 bases and at J to 11 bases, leaving 8 bases not matched to a gene. Per germline, CDR1 SGHNT and CDR2 YYREEE (reference sequence). The chain's CDR3 is CASSPDREVAFF. CDR3 in DNA: TGTGCCAGCAGCCCCGACAGGGAGGTTGCTTTCTTT.

A few counts support this clone. This chain connects TRBV9 to TRBJ1-4; D perhaps matches TRBD1 (5 bases). Germline V CDR1 and CDR2: SGDLS, YYNGEE. V lost 4 bases to trimming and J lost 6 bases, with 16 bases between them. This CDR3 has 15 amino acids. CDR3 bases: TGTGCCAGCAGCCCCCCGGGCAGGGCGGATGAAAAACTGTTTTTT. This translates into CASSPPGRADEKLFF.

The V and J genes are TRBV27 and TRBJ2-7, with TRBD1 matching over 7 bases. Germline V gene sequence: CDR1 MNHEY, CDR2 SMNVEV (reference sequence). J gave up 1 base and V 5 bases, and 11 bases lay outside the gene matches. The CDR3 length is 16 residues. The CDR3 spells CASSLQGTAFSYEQYF. In nucleotides, the CDR3 is TGTGCCAGCAGTCTACAAGGGACAGCGTTTTCCTACGAGCAGTACTTC.

The chain combines TRBV25-1 with TRBJ1-6; perhaps TRBD1 as D (6 bases). The CDR3 consists of 15 residues. Between the trimmed V and J ends, which lost 6 bases and 6 bases, there was a span of 15 bases. The germline gives CDR1 MGHDK, CDR2 SYGVNS. The CDR3 nucleotides are TGTGCCAGCAGAGCCCTTGGGGGCATTAATTCACCCCTCCACTTT. Its protein is CASRALGGINSPLHF.

The gene calls are TRBV6-4 and TRBJ1-2, with 8 bases identical to TRBD1. Germline V gives CDR1 MRHNA, CDR2 SNTAGT. This CDR3 contains 14 residues. Germline trimming cut 0 bases from V and 8 bases from J; bases unmatched to any gene: 5. The CDR3 DNA sequence: TGTGCCAGCAGTGACTCCGCAGGGGGCGAAGGCTACACCTTC. Its translation: CASSDSAGGEGYTF.

The J gene is TRBJ1-1, the V gene TRBV11-3; possibly TRBD1 for D (5 bases). Trimming stripped 4 bases from V and 2 bases from J, with 11 bases between. The CDR3 extends over 14 amino acids. Per germline, CDR1 SGHNT and CDR2 YENEEA. CDR3 sequence reads: CASSSGEINTEAFF. The CDR3, as DNA: TGTGCCAGCAGCTCGGGGGAGATTAACACTGAAGCTTTCTTT.

The V call is TRBV19, the J call TRBJ2-7, with 8 bases identical to TRBD1. Germline CDR1 is LNHDA and CDR2 is SQIVND (reference sequence). This CDR3 contains 15 residues. V shed 5 bases and J 6 bases; nucleotides not matched to a gene: 12. The CDR3 sequence is CASSARTGSLAEQYF. The CDR3 nucleotides are TGTGCCAGTAGTGCCAGGACAGGGTCGCTCGCCGAGCAGTACTTC.

J is TRBJ1-5 and V is TRBV27; D is unresolved. Trimming stripped 3 bases from V and 0 bases from J, with 6 bases between. The CDR3 has 14 residues. Germline CDR1 reads MNHEY; CDR2 reads SMNVEV (reference sequence). In DNA form, the CDR3 reads TGTGCCAGCAGTTTCGACTATAGCAATCAGCCCCAGCATTTT. Translation gives CASSFDYSNQPQHF.

The chain combines TRBV7-9 with TRBJ1-4; 8 nucleotides match TRBD1. With 0 bases clipped from V and 4 bases from J, the junction kept 4 bases outside the gene matches. Germline CDR1 is SEHNR and CDR2 is FQNEAQ (reference sequence). The CDR3 covers 16 residues. This CDR3 reads CASSLAWGQDNEKLFF. In nucleotides, the CDR3 is TGTGCCAGCAGCTTAGCTTGGGGACAGGATAATGAAAAACTGTTTTTT.

The chain is built from TRBV5-1 and TRBJ1-1; a possible D gene is TRBD1 (6 bases). The V gene lost 4 bases and the J gene lost 1 base, with 11 bases spanning the gap. The germline V gene encodes CDR1 SGHRS and CDR2 YFSETQ. This CDR3 comprises 14 residues. The CDR3 nucleotides are TGCGCCAGCAGCAACGGACAGAAGAACACTGAAGCTTTCTTT. Residues: CASSNGQKNTEAFF.

The V gene is TRBV3-1 (or the pseudogene TRBV3-2), the J gene TRBJ2-1; D unclear. The V end lost 1 base, the J end lost 6 bases, and 10 bases lay between the germline ends. CDR3 length equals 14 residues. Germline V gene sequence: CDR1 LGHDT, CDR2 YNNKEL (reference sequence). The CDR3, as DNA: TGTGCCAGCAGCCAAGTTGTCGGTCGCAATGAGCAGTTCTTC. It specifies CASSQVVGRNEQFF.

The rearrangement links TRBV5-8 to TRBJ1-5; D call uncertain. This CDR3 is 16 amino acids long. Germline CDR1 SGHTS, CDR2 YDEGEE. Trimming cost V 2 bases and J 2 bases, with 14 bases left between them. CDR3 DNA: TGTGCCAGCAGCTTTAGGAGGAGATCGGGCAATCAGCCCCAGCATTTT. Translated: CASSFRRRSGNQPQHF. Complete variable domain (other parts from reference TRBV5-8 and TRBJ1-5): EAGVTQSPTHLIKTRGQQATLRCSPISGHTSVYWYQQALGLGLQFLLWYDEGEERNRGNFPPRFSGRQFPNYSSELNVNALELEDSALYLCASSFRRRSGNQPQHFGDGTRLSIL.

The chain combines TRBV7-8 with TRBJ2-7; 7 positions match TRBD2. Germline V gene lookup returns CDR1 SGHVS and CDR2 FQNEAQ. The trim removed 2 bases at V and 1 base at J, leaving 11 bases unmatched. The CDR3 is 17 amino acids. The CDR3, as DNA: TGTGCCAGCAGCTTAAAACCCGGGACTAAGGAATCCTACGAGCAGTACTTC. This translates into CASSLKPGTKESYEQYF. Supplemented by reference TRBV7-8 and TRBJ2-7, the full variable domain reads GAGVSQSPRYKVAKRGQDVALRCDPISGHVSLFWYQQALGQGPEFLTYFQNEAQLDKSGLPSDRFFAERPEGSVSTLKIQRTQQEDSAVYLCASSLKPGTKESYEQYFGPGTRLTVT.

The table lists this clone with a few counts. This rearrangement joins TRBV6-2 or TRBV6-3 to TRBJ2-5; D not resolved. Germline V gene lookup returns CDR1 MNHEY and CDR2 SVGEGT. V lost 2 bases to trimming and J lost 1 base, with 14 bases between them. This CDR3 spans 16 amino acids. The CDR3 is CASSYDTEHFQETQYF. The CDR3 DNA sequence: TGTGCCAGCAGTTACGACACCGAACACTTCCAAGAGACCCAGTACTTC.

This sequence joins TRBV24-1 and TRBJ2-2, with 10 bases matching TRBD2. CDR3 length: 16 amino acids. From germline, CDR1 is KGHDR and CDR2 SFDVKD. Trimming took 1 base from V and 4 from J; bases not matched to a gene: 2. CDR3 DNA: TGTGCCACCAGTGATTTAGCGGGAGGGCCCACCGGGGAGCTGTTTTTT. It yields the protein CATSDLAGGPTGELFF.

The chain uses TRBV19 and TRBJ1-1; D not certain. Germline-derived CDR1 and CDR2 are LNHDA and SQIVND (reference sequence). Trimming cost V 4 bases and J 1 base, with 10 bases left between them. CDR3 size: 14 residues. CDR3 sequence reads: CASSRREKNTEAFF. In nucleotides, the CDR3 is TGTGCCAGTAGTAGAAGGGAGAAGAACACTGAAGCTTTCTTT.

The chain carries TRBV6-4 and TRBJ1-2; 11 nucleotides match TRBD1. In germline, CDR1 is MRHNA, CDR2 SNTAGT. J lost 4 bases, V lost 2 bases, and 0 bases had no gene match. The length of the CDR3 is 14 residues. The CDR3 here is CASSDGTGGYGYTF. DNA for the CDR3: TGTGCCAGCAGTGACGGGACAGGGGGCTATGGCTACACCTTC.

The gene calls are TRBV11-2 and TRBJ2-7; 11 bases fit TRBD2. Trimming removed 3 bases from V and 7 bases from J; junction bases left unmatched: 8. The CDR3 has 15 amino acids. From germline, CDR1 is SGHAT and CDR2 FQNNGV. The DNA for the CDR3 is TGTGCCAGCAGCTTCACTAGCGGGAGTCCCGGGGAGCAGTACTTC. This gives the protein CASSFTSGSPGEQYF. Filled out from reference TRBV11-2 and TRBJ2-7, the complete variable domain reads EAGVAQSPRYKIIEKRQSVAFWCNPISGHATLYWYQQILGQGPKLLIQFQNNGVVDDSQLPKDRFSAERLKGVDSTLKIQPAKLEDSAVYLCASSFTSGSPGEQYFGPGTRLTVT.

In DNA form, the CDR3 reads TGTGCCAGCAGCTTATATCGGGGAAATGAAGCTTTCTTT. This gives the protein CASSLYRGNEAFF. The J gene is TRBJ1-1, the V gene TRBV7-3; no clear D gene. V dropped 2 bases and J dropped 7 bases, with 11 bases sitting between them. Per germline, CDR1 SGHTA and CDR2 FQGTGA. The CDR3 sequence is 13 residues long.

The gene calls are TRBV6-2 or TRBV6-3 and TRBJ1-5; tentatively, D is TRBD1 (6 bases). The CDR3 consists of 18 residues. V lost 5 bases and J lost 0, with 20 bases in between. CDR1 and CDR2 (germline): MNHEY, SVGEGT. The CDR3 protein is CASSATGGQPYSNQPQHF. As DNA, the CDR3 is TGTGCCAGCAGTGCTACAGGAGGACAGCCCTATAGCAATCAGCCCCAGCATTTT.

This chain uses TRBV5-8 with TRBJ1-1; D perhaps matches TRBD1 (6 bases). This CDR3 comprises 14 residues. The ends were cut back, 4 bases at V and 0 bases at J, with 10 bases in the middle. Germline CDR1 reads SGHTS; CDR2 reads YDEGEE. In nucleotides, the CDR3 is TGTGCCAGCAGCCCGACAGGTATGAACACTGAAGCTTTCTTT. Protein product: CASSPTGMNTEAFF.